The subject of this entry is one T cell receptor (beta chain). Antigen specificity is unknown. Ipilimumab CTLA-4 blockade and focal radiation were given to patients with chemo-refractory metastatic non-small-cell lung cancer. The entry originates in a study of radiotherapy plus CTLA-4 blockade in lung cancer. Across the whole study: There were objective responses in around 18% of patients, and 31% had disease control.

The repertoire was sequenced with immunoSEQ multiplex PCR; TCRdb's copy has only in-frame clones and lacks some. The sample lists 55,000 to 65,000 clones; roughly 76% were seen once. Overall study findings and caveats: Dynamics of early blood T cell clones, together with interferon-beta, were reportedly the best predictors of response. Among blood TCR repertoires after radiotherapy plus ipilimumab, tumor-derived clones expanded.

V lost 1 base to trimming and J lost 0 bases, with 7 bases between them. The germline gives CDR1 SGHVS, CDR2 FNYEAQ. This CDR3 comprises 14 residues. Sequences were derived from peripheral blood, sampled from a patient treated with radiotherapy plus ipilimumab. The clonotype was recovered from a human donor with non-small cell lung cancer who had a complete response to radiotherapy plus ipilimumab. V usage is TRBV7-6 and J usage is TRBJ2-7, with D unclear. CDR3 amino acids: CASSLGLGSYEQYF. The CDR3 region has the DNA TGTGCCAGCAGCTTAGGGCTTGGCTCCTACGAGCAGTACTTC.